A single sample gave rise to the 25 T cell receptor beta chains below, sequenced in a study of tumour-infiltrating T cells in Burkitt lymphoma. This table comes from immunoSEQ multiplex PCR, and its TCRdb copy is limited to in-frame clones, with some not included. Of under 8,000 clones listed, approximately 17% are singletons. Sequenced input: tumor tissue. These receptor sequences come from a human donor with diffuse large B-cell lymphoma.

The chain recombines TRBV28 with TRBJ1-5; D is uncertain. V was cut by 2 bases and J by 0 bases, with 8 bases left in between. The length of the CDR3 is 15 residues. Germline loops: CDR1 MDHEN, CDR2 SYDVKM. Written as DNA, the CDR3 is TGTGCCAGCAGTTTACATGCGGGTAGCAATCAGCCCCAGCATTTT. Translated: CASSLHAGSNQPQHF. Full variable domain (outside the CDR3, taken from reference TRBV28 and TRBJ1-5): DVKVTQSSRYLVKRTGEKVFLECVQDMDHENMFWYRQDPGLGLRLIYFSYDVKMKEKGDIPEGYSVSREKKERFSLILESASTNQTSMYLCASSLHAGSNQPQHFGDGTRLSIL.

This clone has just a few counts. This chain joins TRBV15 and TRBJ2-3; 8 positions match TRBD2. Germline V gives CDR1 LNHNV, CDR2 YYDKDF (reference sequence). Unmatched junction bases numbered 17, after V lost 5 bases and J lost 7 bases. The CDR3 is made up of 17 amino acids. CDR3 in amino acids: CATSPPLGLVGSYTQYF. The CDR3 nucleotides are TGTGCCACCAGCCCGCCCTTGGGACTAGTCGGTTCCTATACGCAGTATTTT.

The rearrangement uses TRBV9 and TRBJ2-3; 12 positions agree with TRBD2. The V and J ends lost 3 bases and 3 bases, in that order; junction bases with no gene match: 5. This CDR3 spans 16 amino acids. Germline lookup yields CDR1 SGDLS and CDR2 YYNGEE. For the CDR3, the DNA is TGTGCCAGCAGCGCCGCCGGGACTAGCGGGACAGATACGCAGTATTTT. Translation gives CASSAAGTSGTDTQYF.

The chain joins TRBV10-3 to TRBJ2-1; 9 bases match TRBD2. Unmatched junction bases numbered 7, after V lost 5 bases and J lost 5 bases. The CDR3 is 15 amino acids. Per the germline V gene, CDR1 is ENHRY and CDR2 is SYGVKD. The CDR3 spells CAISRMREGHNEQFF. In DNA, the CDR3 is TGTGCCATCAGTCGTATGCGGGAGGGCCACAATGAGCAGTTCTTC.

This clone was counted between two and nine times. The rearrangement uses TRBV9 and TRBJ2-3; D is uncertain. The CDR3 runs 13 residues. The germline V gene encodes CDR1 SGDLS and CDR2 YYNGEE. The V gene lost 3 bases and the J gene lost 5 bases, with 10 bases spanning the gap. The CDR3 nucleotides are TGTGCCAGCAGCGCCTCAATGGGAGATACGCAGTATTTT. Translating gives CASSASMGDTQYF.

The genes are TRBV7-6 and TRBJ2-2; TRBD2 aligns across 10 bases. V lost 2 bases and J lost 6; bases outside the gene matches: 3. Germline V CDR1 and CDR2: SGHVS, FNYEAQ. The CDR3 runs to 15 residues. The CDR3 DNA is TGTGCCAGCAGCTTACTAGCGGGAGAGGCCGGGGAGCTGTTTTTT. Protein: CASSLLAGEAGELFF.

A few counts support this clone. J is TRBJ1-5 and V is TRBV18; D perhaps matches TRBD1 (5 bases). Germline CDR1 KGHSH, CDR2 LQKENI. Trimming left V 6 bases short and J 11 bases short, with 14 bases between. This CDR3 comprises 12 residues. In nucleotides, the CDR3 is TGTGCCAGCTCCGGGGCTATGGGGTCCCAGCATTTT. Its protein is CASSGAMGSQHF.

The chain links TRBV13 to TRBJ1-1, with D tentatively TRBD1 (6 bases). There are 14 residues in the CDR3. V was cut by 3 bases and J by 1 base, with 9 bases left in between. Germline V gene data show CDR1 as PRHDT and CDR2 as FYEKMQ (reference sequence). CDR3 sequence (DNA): TGTGCCAGCAGCTTCGACAGGAGGAACACTGAAGCTTTCTTT. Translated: CASSFDRRNTEAFF.

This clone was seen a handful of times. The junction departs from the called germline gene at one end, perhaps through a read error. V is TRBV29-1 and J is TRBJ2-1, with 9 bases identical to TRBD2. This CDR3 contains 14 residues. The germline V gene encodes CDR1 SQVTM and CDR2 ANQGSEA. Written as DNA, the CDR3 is TGCAGCGTTGCAGGGACTAGCTCCAACAATGAGCAGTTCTTC. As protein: CSVAGTSSNNEQFF.

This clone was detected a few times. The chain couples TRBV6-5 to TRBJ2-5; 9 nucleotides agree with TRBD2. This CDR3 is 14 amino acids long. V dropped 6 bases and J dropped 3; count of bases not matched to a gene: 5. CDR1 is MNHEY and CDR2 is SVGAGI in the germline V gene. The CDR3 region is CASSLTSGKETQYF. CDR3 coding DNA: TGTGCCAGCAGCCTGACTAGCGGCAAAGAGACCCAGTACTTC.

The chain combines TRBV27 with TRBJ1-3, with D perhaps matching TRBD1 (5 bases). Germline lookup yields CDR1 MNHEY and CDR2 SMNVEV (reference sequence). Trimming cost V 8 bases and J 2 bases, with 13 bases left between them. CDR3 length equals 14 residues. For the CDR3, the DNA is TGTGCCAGCGATGATGGGGGGGCTGGAAACACCATATATTTT. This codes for CASDDGGAGNTIYF.

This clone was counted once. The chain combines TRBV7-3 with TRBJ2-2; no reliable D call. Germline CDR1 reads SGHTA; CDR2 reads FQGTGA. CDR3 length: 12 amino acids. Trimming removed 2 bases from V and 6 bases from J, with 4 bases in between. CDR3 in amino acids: CASSLGSGELFF. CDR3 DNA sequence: TGTGCCAGCAGCTTAGGGTCCGGGGAGCTGTTTTTT. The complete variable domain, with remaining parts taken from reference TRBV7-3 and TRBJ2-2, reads GAGVSQTPSNKVTEKGKYVELRCDPISGHTALYWYRQSLGQGPEFLIYFQGTGAADDSGLPNDRFFAVRPEGSVSTLKIQRTERGDSAVYLCASSLGSGELFFGEGSRLTVL.

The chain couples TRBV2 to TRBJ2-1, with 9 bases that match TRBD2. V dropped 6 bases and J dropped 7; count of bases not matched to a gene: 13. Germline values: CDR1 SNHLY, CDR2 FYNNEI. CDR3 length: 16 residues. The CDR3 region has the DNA TGTGCCAGCAGGGGAATAGCGGGAGTTTTGGAGAATGAGCAGTTCTTC. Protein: CASRGIAGVLENEQFF.

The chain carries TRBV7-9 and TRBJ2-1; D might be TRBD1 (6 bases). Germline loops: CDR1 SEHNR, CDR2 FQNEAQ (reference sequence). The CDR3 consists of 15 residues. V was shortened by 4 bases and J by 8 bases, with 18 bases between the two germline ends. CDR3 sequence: CASSSGRRAGDEQFF. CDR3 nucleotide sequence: TGTGCCAGCAGCTCAGGGCGGCGGGCAGGGGATGAGCAGTTCTTC.

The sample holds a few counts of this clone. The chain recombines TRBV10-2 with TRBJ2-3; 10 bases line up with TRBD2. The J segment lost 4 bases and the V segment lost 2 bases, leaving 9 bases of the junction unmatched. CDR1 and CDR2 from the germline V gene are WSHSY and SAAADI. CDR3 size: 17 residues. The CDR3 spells CASSEESGAGGADTQYF. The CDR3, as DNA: TGCGCCAGCAGTGAGGAGAGTGGAGCGGGAGGGGCAGATACGCAGTATTTT.

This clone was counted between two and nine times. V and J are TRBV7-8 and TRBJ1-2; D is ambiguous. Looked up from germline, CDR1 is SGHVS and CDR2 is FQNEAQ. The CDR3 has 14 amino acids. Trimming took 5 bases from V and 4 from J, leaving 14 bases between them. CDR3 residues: CASSVRDLGYGYTF. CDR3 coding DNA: TGTGCCAGCAGCGTTAGGGATTTAGGCTATGGCTACACCTTC.

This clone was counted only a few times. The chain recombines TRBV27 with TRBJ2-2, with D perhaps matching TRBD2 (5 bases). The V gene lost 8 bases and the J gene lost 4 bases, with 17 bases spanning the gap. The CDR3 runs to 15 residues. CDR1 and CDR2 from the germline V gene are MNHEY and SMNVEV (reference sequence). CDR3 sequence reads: CASARLRASTGELFF. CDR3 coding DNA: TGTGCCAGCGCCCGATTGAGGGCGAGCACCGGGGAGCTGTTTTTT.

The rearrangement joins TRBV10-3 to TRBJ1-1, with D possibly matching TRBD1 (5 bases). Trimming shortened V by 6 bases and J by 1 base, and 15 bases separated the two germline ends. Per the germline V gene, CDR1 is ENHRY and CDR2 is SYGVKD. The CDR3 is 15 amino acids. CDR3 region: CAIRRDVQANTEAFF. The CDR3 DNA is TGTGCCATCAGGAGGGACGTACAGGCGAACACTGAAGCTTTCTTT.

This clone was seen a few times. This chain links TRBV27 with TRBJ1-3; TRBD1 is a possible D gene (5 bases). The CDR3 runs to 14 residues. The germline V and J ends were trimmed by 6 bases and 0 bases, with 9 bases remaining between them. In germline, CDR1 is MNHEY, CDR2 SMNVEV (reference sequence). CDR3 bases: TGTGCCAGCAGGGGGGGGGTCTCTGGAAACACCATATATTTT. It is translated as CASRGGVSGNTIYF.

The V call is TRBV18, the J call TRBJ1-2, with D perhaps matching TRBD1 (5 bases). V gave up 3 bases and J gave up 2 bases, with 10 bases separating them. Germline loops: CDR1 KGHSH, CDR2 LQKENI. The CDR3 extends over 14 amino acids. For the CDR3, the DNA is TGTGCCAGCTCACCCGGGACGGTGAACTATGGCTACACCTTC. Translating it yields CASSPGTVNYGYTF. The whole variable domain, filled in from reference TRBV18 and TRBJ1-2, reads NAGVMQNPRHLVRRRGQEARLRCSPMKGHSHVYWYRQLPEEGLKFMVYLQKENIIDESGMPKERFSAEFPKEGPSILRIQQVVRGDSAAYFCASSPGTVNYGYTFGSGTRLTVV.

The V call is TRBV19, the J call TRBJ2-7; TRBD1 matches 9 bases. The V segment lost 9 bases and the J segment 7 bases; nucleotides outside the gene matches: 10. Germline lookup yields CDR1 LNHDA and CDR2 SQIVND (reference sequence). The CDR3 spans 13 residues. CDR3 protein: CASRDRDFTEQYF. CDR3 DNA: TGTGCCAGCCGGGACAGGGACTTTACGGAGCAGTACTTC.

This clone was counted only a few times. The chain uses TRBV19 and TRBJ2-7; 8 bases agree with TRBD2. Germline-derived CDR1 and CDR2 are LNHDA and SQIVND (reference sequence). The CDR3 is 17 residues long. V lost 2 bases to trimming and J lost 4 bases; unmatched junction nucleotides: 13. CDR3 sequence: CASSISSLGRAQYEQYF. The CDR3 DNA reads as TGTGCCAGTAGTATATCGTCCCTCGGGAGGGCCCAATACGAGCAGTACTTC.

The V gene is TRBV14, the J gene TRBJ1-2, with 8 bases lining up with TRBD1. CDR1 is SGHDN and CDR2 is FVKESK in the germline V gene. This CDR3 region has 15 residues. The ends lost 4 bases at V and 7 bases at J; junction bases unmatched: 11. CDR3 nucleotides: TGTGCCAGCAGCCTCACCACAGGGGGAGTCTTTGGCTACACCTTC. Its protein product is CASSLTTGGVFGYTF.

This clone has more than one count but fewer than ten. The CDR3 nucleotides read TGTGCCAGCAGTGTTCGACAGGCGACAGGCGAGCAGTACTTC. This translates into CASSVRQATGEQYF. This rearrangement joins TRBV6-1 to TRBJ2-7, with D possibly matching TRBD1 (6 bases). Between the trimmed V and J ends, which lost 4 bases and 6 bases, there was a span of 16 bases. The CDR3 is 14 residues long. The germline CDR1 and CDR2 sequences are MNHNS and SASEGT.

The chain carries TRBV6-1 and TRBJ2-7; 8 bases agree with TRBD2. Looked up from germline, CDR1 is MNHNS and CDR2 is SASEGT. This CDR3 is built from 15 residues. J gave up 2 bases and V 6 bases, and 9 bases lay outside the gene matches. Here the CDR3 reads CASRAGTSLTYEQYF. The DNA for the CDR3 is TGTGCCAGCAGAGCCGGGACTAGTCTTACCTACGAGCAGTACTTC.